The rows below give T cell receptor beta chains drawn from one sample of a study of OX40 agonist ivuxolimab in advanced cancers. Assay used: immunoSEQ multiplex PCR; TCRdb lists only in-frame clones, some missing. Of roughly 48,000 clones detected, about four fifths appear once; the ten largest clones hold more than 0.95%. The material sequenced was CD4+ or CD8+ T cells sorted from blood, taken in a trial of the OX40 agonist ivuxolimab. The origin of the receptors is an adult with an advanced solid tumor such as melanoma, head and neck, liver or kidney cancer. Each CDR3 is given with its conserved first and last residue.

j_call	v_call	cdr3_aa
TRBJ2-2	TRBV2	CASSWTGELFF
TRBJ2-5	TRBV7-9	CASSLALSREETQYF
TRBJ2-2	TRBV7-9	CASSHANTGELFF
TRBJ1-2	TRBV5-1	CASSLTGTEGYTF
TRBJ2-5	TRBV1	CTSSQDPPKTGAPSRETQYF
TRBJ2-3	TRBV30	CAWSVVAGVLDTQYF
TRBJ2-3	TRBV7-2	CASSLASGGTDTQYF
TRBJ1-2	TRBV19	CASSMDRGWDGYTF
TRBJ2-2	TRBV4-3	CASSQEAGTSGWRDTGELFF
TRBJ2-1	TRBV11-1	CASSRTGTGVNEQFF
TRBJ1-4	TRBV21-1	CASSATVKEKLFF
TRBJ1-2	TRBV4-3	CASSQDARGAGGVDGYTF